This T cell receptor (beta chain) was sequenced during a study of blood T cell repertoires in COVID-19. The wider study: There were acute and convalescent COVID-19 samples, and they came from the United States, Italy and Spain. T cells, B-cell-depleted T cells, or PBMCs provided the cDNA or gDNA that served as material.

In the original analysis: Reference gene primer amplification in the assay estimated nucleated cell counts. Profiling relied on immunoSEQ multiplex PCR, and the TCRdb table lists in-frame clones only, not all of them. That table furnishes V, J and clone size, whereas the DNA furnished D and trimming. This table has some 250,000 clones, around 88% appearing once. The CDR3 has 15 amino acids. CDR1 KGHSH and CDR2 LQKENI come from the germline V gene. V trimming: 6 bases; J trimming: 2 bases; junction bases outside the gene matches: 3. This clonotype originated in a woman younger than 45 who had recovered from COVID-19. Sequencing was performed on peripheral blood. V and J are TRBV18 and TRBJ2-3; 12 nucleotides match TRBD2. This CDR3 reads CASSRLAGATDTQYF. CDR3 DNA sequence: TGTGCCAGCTCGCGACTAGCGGGGGCCACAGATACGCAGTATTTT. Variable domain in full (rest from reference TRBV18 and TRBJ2-3): NAGVMQNPRHLVRRRGQEARLRCSPMKGHSHVYWYRQLPEEGLKFMVYLQKENIIDESGMPKERFSAEFPKEGPSILRIQQVVRGDSAAYFCASSRLAGATDTQYFGPGTRLTVL.